The 19 T cell receptor beta chains given below trace back to one sample, sequenced in a study of T cell responses to AZD1222 COVID-19 vaccine. TCRdb's copy holds only in-frame clones and misses some; the assay was immunoSEQ multiplex PCR. The data hold 85,000 to 130,000 clones, with roughly 89% observed a single time. This material consisted of peripheral blood, taken on day 0 of AZD1222 vaccination. These receptors originate from an adult in good health.

The chain links TRBV6-5 to TRBJ2-7; 9 bases match TRBD2. The CDR3 consists of 15 residues. CDR1 and CDR2 (germline): MNHEY, SVGAGI. With V trimmed by 2 bases and J by 4 bases, 6 bases remained unmatched. The chain's CDR3 is CASSYGLAKGYEQYF. The DNA for the CDR3 is TGTGCCAGCAGTTACGGACTAGCGAAAGGATACGAGCAGTACTTC.

This clone was observed a single time. The chain employs TRBV6-2 or TRBV6-3 and TRBJ1-1; D is uncertain. This CDR3 spans 11 amino acids. V was clipped by 4 bases and J by 7 bases, with 7 bases between them. Germline lookup yields CDR1 MNHEY and CDR2 SVGEGT. This CDR3 is CASSSGIEAFF. CDR3 coding DNA: TGTGCCAGCAGTTCGGGGATTGAAGCTTTCTTT.

V is TRBV5-1 and J is TRBJ1-2; 8 positions match TRBD1. The CDR3 loop spans 15 amino acids. Trimming cost V 0 bases and J 4 bases; bases outside gene matches: 5. Germline assignment: CDR1 SGHRS and CDR2 YFSETQ. In DNA, the CDR3 is TGCGCCAGCAGCTTGGAAGCGGACAGGGCCTATGGCTACACCTTC. Translating gives CASSLEADRAYGYTF.

Only a few counts were recorded for this clone. The gene calls are TRBV3-1 (or the pseudogene TRBV3-2) and TRBJ1-1, with D unclear. V was cut by 1 base and J by 1 base, with 7 bases left in between. Germline V lookup: CDR1 LGHDT, CDR2 YNNKEL (reference sequence). The length of the CDR3 is 14 residues. The CDR3 DNA reads as TGTGCCAGCAGCCAAGGCCTGAAGAACACTGAAGCTTTCTTT. Translation: CASSQGLKNTEAFF.

This chain joins TRBV9 and TRBJ2-2; 9 bases line up with TRBD1. CDR1 SGDLS and CDR2 YYNGEE come from the germline V gene. There are 15 residues in the CDR3. V dropped 0 bases and J dropped 5; count of bases not matched to a gene: 2. CDR3 in amino acids: CASSVEGTGTGELFF. The CDR3 nucleotides are TGTGCCAGCAGCGTAGAAGGGACAGGGACCGGGGAGCTGTTTTTT.

V usage is TRBV9 and J usage is TRBJ2-7; no firm D call. Germline V gene data show CDR1 as SGDLS and CDR2 as YYNGEE. Deletions cut 4 bases from V and 2 bases from J, with 16 bases between. This CDR3 is 15 amino acids long. CDR3 sequence (DNA): TGTGCCAGCAGCCCAGCCCCGCGGCGAGCCTACGAGCAGTACTTC. This sequence encodes CASSPAPRRAYEQYF.

J is TRBJ1-2 and V is TRBV5-6; D unresolved. Between the trimmed V and J ends, which lost 0 bases and 2 bases, there was a span of 5 bases. Germline V gene sequence: CDR1 SGHDT, CDR2 YYEEEE. This CDR3 spans 13 amino acids. The CDR3 is CASSLAGNYGYTF. In DNA, the CDR3 is TGTGCCAGCAGCTTGGCCGGGAACTATGGCTACACCTTC.

V usage is TRBV11-2 and J usage is TRBJ1-1, with D perhaps matching TRBD1 (5 bases). V lost 5 bases and J lost 3, with 7 bases in between. In germline, CDR1 is SGHAT, CDR2 FQNNGV. The CDR3 covers 12 residues. The CDR3 loop is CASSRGYTEAFF. The CDR3 nucleotides are TGTGCCAGCAGCCGGGGGTACACTGAAGCTTTCTTT. The full variable domain, with the rest looked up from reference TRBV11-2 and TRBJ1-1, is EAGVAQSPRYKIIEKRQSVAFWCNPISGHATLYWYQQILGQGPKLLIQFQNNGVVDDSQLPKDRFSAERLKGVDSTLKIQPAKLEDSAVYLCASSRGYTEAFFGQGTRLTVV.

The chain uses TRBV28 and TRBJ2-1; D is perhaps TRBD2 (5 bases). The CDR3 has 16 amino acids. The germline CDR1 and CDR2 sequences are MDHEN and SYDVKM. V lost 8 bases and J 0 bases, leaving 17 bases between the germline ends. CDR3 in DNA: TGTGCCAGCCCCCCCCCTAGCCCAAGCTCCTACAATGAGCAGTTCTTC. Its protein product is CASPPPSPSSYNEQFF.

The gene calls are TRBV3-1 (or the pseudogene TRBV3-2) and TRBJ1-1; D is perhaps TRBD1 (5 bases). The germline V gene has CDR1 LGHDT and CDR2 YNNKEL (reference sequence). This CDR3 is built from 17 residues. V lost 3 bases, J lost 5 bases, and 22 bases lay in between. CDR3 sequence (DNA): TGTGCCAGCAGCCATCTATCAAGCGGGGCGGTTGTAACTGAAGCTTTCTTT. Protein product: CASSHLSSGAVVTEAFF.

By sample share, this clone is medium-sized. This sequence joins TRBV2 and TRBJ2-7, with unresolved D. This CDR3 has 16 amino acids. The germline V gene has CDR1 SNHLY and CDR2 FYNNEI. V was trimmed by 6 bases and J by 0 bases, leaving 18 bases between them. In nucleotides, the CDR3 is TGTGCCAGCAGCCGCACTACTATAGCCGGCTCCTACGAGCAGTACTTC. Protein: CASSRTTIAGSYEQYF.

V is TRBV5-4 and J is TRBJ1-2, with TRBD1 identical over 9 bases. CDR1 and CDR2 (germline): SGHNT, YYREEE (reference sequence). V trimming: 4 bases; J trimming: 2 bases; junction bases outside the gene matches: 6. The CDR3 length is 15 residues. This CDR3 is CASSGPGTGNYGYTF. CDR3 sequence (DNA): TGTGCCAGCAGCGGGCCCGGGACAGGGAACTATGGCTACACCTTC.

V usage is TRBV5-4 and J usage is TRBJ2-2, with a weak D call TRBD1 (5 bases). This CDR3 comprises 13 residues. V was shortened by 3 bases and J by 7 bases, with 10 bases between the two germline ends. Germline-derived CDR1 and CDR2 are SGHNT and YYREEE (reference sequence). This chain's CDR3 is CASSYQGHGELFF. CDR3 DNA: TGTGCCAGCAGCTACCAGGGTCACGGGGAGCTGTTTTTT.

V gene TRBV29-1 combines with J gene TRBJ1-2; 10 bases line up with TRBD1. This CDR3 spans 13 amino acids. Germline CDR1 SQVTM, CDR2 ANQGSEA. Losses at the gene ends were 7 bases for V and 2 bases for J; bases not matched to a gene: 4. The CDR3 region has the DNA TGCAGCGCCGGGACAGGGGAGAACTATGGCTACACCTTC. Translating it yields CSAGTGENYGYTF. Looking up the rest from reference TRBV29-1 and TRBJ1-2 gives the full variable domain: SAVISQKPSRDICQRGTSLTIQCQVDSQVTMMFWYRQQPGQSLTLIATANQGSEATYESGFVIDKFPISRPNLTFSTLTVSNMSPEDSSIYLCSAGTGENYGYTFGSGTRLTVV.

The V and J genes are TRBV5-8 and TRBJ2-4; TRBD1 aligns across 9 bases. The CDR3 has 15 amino acids. CDR1 is SGHTS and CDR2 is YDEGEE in the germline V gene. V shed 3 bases and J 8 bases; nucleotides not matched to a gene: 9. CDR3: CASSWPGQGYYIQYF. CDR3 coding DNA: TGTGCCAGCAGCTGGCCGGGACAGGGTTATTACATTCAGTACTTC.

The J gene is TRBJ2-5, the V gene TRBV5-1; 9 bases map to TRBD1. V shed 3 bases, J shed 2 bases, and the junction held 2 bases outside the gene matches. This CDR3 is built from 14 residues. Germline CDR1 and CDR2: SGHRS and YFSETQ. The DNA of the CDR3 is TGCGCCAGCAGCTCAGGGACAGGGCAAGAGACCCAGTACTTC. Its translation: CASSSGTGQETQYF.

This chain links TRBV6-5 with TRBJ1-6; 8 bases line up with TRBD1. This CDR3 has 15 amino acids. J gave up 15 bases and V 7 bases, and 17 bases lay outside the gene matches. Germline V gene lookup returns CDR1 MNHEY and CDR2 SVGAGI. The CDR3 reads CASNSLQGARYHLHF. The CDR3 DNA is TGTGCCAGCAATTCCCTCCAGGGGGCGCGTTACCACCTCCACTTT.

The V and J genes are TRBV6-4 and TRBJ1-2; 10 bases agree with TRBD1. Germline V gene sequence: CDR1 MRHNA, CDR2 SNTAGT. This CDR3 has 15 residues. V shed 5 bases, J shed 6 bases, and the junction held 9 bases outside the gene matches. Written as DNA, the CDR3 is TGTGCCAGCAGTATAAACGACAGGGGGCTGCATGGCTACACCTTC. Encoded protein: CASSINDRGLHGYTF.

The chain links TRBV5-1 to TRBJ2-1; 14 nucleotides line up with TRBD2. The V segment lost 3 bases and the J segment 9 bases; nucleotides outside the gene matches: 5. CDR3 size: 15 residues. In germline, CDR1 is SGHRS, CDR2 YFSETQ. In DNA, the CDR3 is TGCGCCAGCAGCTCGACTAGCGGGGGGGCCTTTGAGCAGTTCTTC. Protein sequence: CASSSTSGGAFEQFF.